This T cell receptor beta chain was observed in a study of T cells in Graves' hyperthyroidism and ophthalmopathy. The CDR3 regions of TCR beta were amplified from RNA transcripts. The HTBI set primed first-round TCR CDR3 RT-PCR. TCRdb used MiXCR to reprocess the multiplex PCR reads, holding one entry per CDR3 protein. This sample has 500,000 to 600,000 distinct CDR3 sequences; around 45% occur once, and the top ten carry about 8.3%. The table lists this clonotype with many counts. Its antigen is not known. Patients aged 18 to 65 had newly diagnosed hyperthyroidism of under 2 months' duration. Trimming pared 0 bases from V and 7 bases from J, leaving 13 bases between. CDR3 length: 14 residues. The germline V gene has CDR1 SGHRS and CDR2 YFSETQ. Points from the study as a whole: The model anticipated ophthalmopathy a median approximately 6.6 months pre-onset. Through a model of 13 V-J features, ophthalmopathy was separated from stable hyperthyroidism.

The gene calls are TRBV5-1 and TRBJ1-2, with D possibly matching TRBD1 (5 bases). This clonotype originated in a woman aged 18-30 years with Graves' hyperthyroidism. Material for sequencing was peripheral blood or thyroid tissue (not recorded which). DNA for the CDR3: TGCGCCAGCAGCTTGGTTTCAGGGATGAGTGGCTACACCTTC. This gives the protein CASSLVSGMSGYTF. The full variable domain, completed using reference TRBV5-1 and TRBJ1-2, is KAGVTQTPRYLIKTRGQQVTLSCSPISGHRSVSWYQQTPGQGLQFLFEYFSETQRNKGNFPGRFSGRQFSNSRSEMNVSTLELGDSALYLCASSLVSGMSGYTFGSGTRLTVV.